The rows below give T cell receptor beta chains drawn from one sample of a study of T-cell reconstitution after alpha-beta-depleted transplantation in children. TCRdb reprocessed the PCR reads with MiXCR, giving one entry per CDR3 protein. This table has fewer than 550,000 distinct CDR3 sequences, about an eighth appearing once. This specimen consisted of PBMCs, mostly from graft donor cells, obtained 180 days after TCRalphabeta/CD19-depleted stem cell transplant. Source of these receptors: a female patient aged 2-9 years who had a stem cell transplant for aplastic anemia, so the T cells may come from the graft donor. Both conserved end residues are part of each CDR3. D genes are given only for firm matches. The listing skips clone size in some rows; elsewhere it reads once, few, many or a size class.

j_call | clone_size | d_call | v_call | cdr3_aa | cdr3_nt
TRBJ1-2 | NA | NA | TRBV7-9 | CASRNFNGYTF | TGTGCCAGCAGGAACTTCAATGGCTACACCTTC
TRBJ1-1 | NA | NA | TRBV12-3/TRBV12-4 | CASRPQGNVAEAFF | TGTGCCAGCAGGCCACAGGGAAATGTCGCTGAAGCTTTCTTT
TRBJ2-1 | NA | NA | TRBV29-1 | CSVGLRGMVIDEQFF | TGCAGCGTTGGACTCCGGGGCATGGTCATCGATGAGCAGTTCTTC
TRBJ2-7 | few | NA | TRBV7-8 | CASSLVHGDSEQYF | TGTGCCAGCAGCTTAGTACACGGGGATTCCGAGCAGTACTTC
TRBJ2-1 | NA | TRBD2 | TRBV10-3 | CAISAGGRVGNEQFF | TGTGCCATCAGTGCCGGCGGGAGGGTCGGCAATGAGCAGTTCTTC
TRBJ2-3 | NA | TRBD2 | TRBV7-3 | CASSFSGAGTDTQYF | TGTGCCAGCAGCTTTAGCGGGGCTGGGACAGATACGCAGTATTTT
TRBJ1-2 | few | NA | TRBV27 | CASSLFSGANYGYTF | TGTGCCAGCAGTTTATTTTCGGGAGCTAACTATGGCTACACCTTC
TRBJ2-7 | many | TRBD1 | TRBV20-1 | CSARHRQGRYEQYF | TGCAGTGCTAGACACCGACAGGGCCGCTACGAGCAGTACTTC
TRBJ1-1 | NA | TRBD1 | TRBV3-1 | CASSQGGGQAFF | TGTGCCAGCAGCCAAGGAGGGGGCCAAGCTTTCTTT
TRBJ2-7 | NA | NA | TRBV5-1 | CASSLTTFFGPSYEQYF | TGCGCCAGCAGTCTAACAACCTTCTTTGGGCCTTCCTACGAGCAGTACTTC
TRBJ1-1 | few | NA | TRBV5-1 | CASSLADRPNTEAFF | TGCGCCAGCAGCTTGGCGGACAGACCGAACACTGAAGCTTTCTTT
TRBJ2-5 | NA | TRBD1 | TRBV10-2 | CASSEGQRAGGSGETQYF | TGCGCCAGCAGTGAAGGTCAGAGGGCAGGGGGCTCTGGGGAGACCCAGTACTTC
TRBJ1-4 | NA | NA | TRBV19 | CARPGPDTSRVEKLFF | TGTGCCAGACCGGGACCAGACACCAGTCGGGTCGAAAAACTGTTTTTT
TRBJ2-1 | few | TRBD2 | TRBV29-1 | CSVDASGGVGEQFF | TGCAGCGTAGATGCTAGCGGGGGTGTTGGAGAGCAGTTCTTC
TRBJ1-2 | NA | NA | TRBV25-1 | CASSEGTNYGYTF | TGTGCCAGCAGCGAGGGGACTAACTATGGCTACACCTTC
TRBJ2-3 | few | NA | TRBV7-9 | CASSPPTPGFQDTQYF | TGTGCCAGCAGCCCACCAACCCCAGGATTTCAAGATACGCAGTATTTT
TRBJ1-1 | few | NA | TRBV3-1 | CASSQEQGLRGTEAFF | TGTGCCAGCAGCCAAGAACAGGGATTACGGGGCACTGAAGCTTTCTTT
TRBJ2-1 | NA | TRBD2 | TRBV11-2 | CASSPRVGTRGRNPDYNEQFF | TGTGCCAGCAGCCCTCGAGTGGGGACTCGCGGGAGGAACCCCGACTACAATGAGCAGTTCTTC
TRBJ2-7 | few | TRBD1 | TRBV2 | CASSDGQGLEQYF | TGTGCCAGCAGCGACGGACAGGGCCTCGAGCAGTACTTC
TRBJ1-2 | few | NA | TRBV11-2 | CASSINRGFNYGYTF | TGTGCCAGCAGCATCAATCGGGGGTTTAACTATGGCTACACCTTC
TRBJ2-5 | few | NA | TRBV6-2/TRBV6-3 | CASSFEGFQYF | TGTGCCAGCAGTTTCGAGGGTTTTCAGTACTTC
TRBJ2-3 | NA | TRBD2 | TRBV5-1 | CASSRLAGEKADTQYF | TGCGCCAGCAGCCGCCTGGCGGGAGAGAAAGCAGATACGCAGTATTTT
TRBJ2-6 | NA | TRBD1 | TRBV20-1 | CSARDLGQGAGANVLTF | TGCAGTGCTAGAGATCTCGGACAGGGGGCTGGGGCCAACGTCCTGACTTTC
TRBJ2-1 | many | TRBD2 | TRBV12-3/TRBV12-4 | CASSFPGTSDEQFF | TGTGCCAGCAGTTTCCCCGGGACTAGTGATGAGCAGTTCTTC
TRBJ1-5 | many | TRBD1 | TRBV10-3 | CAISEFTGGNQPQHF | TGTGCCATCAGTGAGTTCACAGGGGGAAATCAGCCCCAGCATTTT
TRBJ1-5 | few | TRBD1 | TRBV28 | CASSLRRVTGRIGSNQPQHF | TGTGCCAGCAGTTTAAGGCGGGTGACAGGGAGAATCGGAAGCAATCAGCCCCAGCATTTT
TRBJ2-5 | NA | TRBD2 | TRBV20-1 | CSARDPYSGRGETQYF | TGCAGTGCTAGAGATCCTTATAGCGGGAGAGGAGAGACCCAGTACTTC
TRBJ2-1 | NA | NA | TRBV7-9 | CASSLAHFERQFF | TGTGCCAGCAGCTTAGCGCACTTCGAGCGGCAGTTCTTC
TRBJ1-1 | few | NA | TRBV5-5 | CASSLGTGWVEAFF | TGTGCCAGCAGCTTGGGAACAGGCTGGGTTGAAGCTTTCTTT
TRBJ2-4 | many | TRBD2 | TRBV15 | CATEAGGDIQYF | TGTGCCACCGAGGCGGGAGGTGACATTCAGTACTTC
TRBJ2-5 | few | TRBD2 | TRBV7-2 | CASSWGLAKETQYF | TGTGCCAGCAGCTGGGGACTAGCGAAAGAGACCCAGTACTTC
TRBJ2-3 | NA | NA | TRBV29-1 | CSVDPDATWDTQYF | TGCAGCGTTGACCCCGACGCGACCTGGGATACGCAGTATTTT
TRBJ2-7 | NA | NA | TRBV11-2 | CASSLQLIQYF | TGTGCCAGCAGCTTACAACTAATACAGTACTTC
TRBJ1-6 | few | NA | TRBV7-2 | CASSLPWTRQPNSPLHF | TGTGCCAGCAGCTTACCCTGGACGAGACAGCCAAATTCACCCCTCCACTTT
TRBJ2-7 | NA | TRBD1 | TRBV11-2 | CASSSTGEYEQYF | TGTGCCAGCAGCTCAACAGGGGAGTACGAGCAGTACTTC
TRBJ2-2 | many | TRBD1 | TRBV5-1 | CASRSGQGNGELFF | TGCGCCAGCAGGAGCGGACAGGGTAACGGGGAGCTGTTTTTT
TRBJ2-4 | NA | NA | TRBV15 | CATSRGTGAGAKNIQYF | TGTGCCACCAGCAGGGGAACAGGGGCGGGGGCCAAAAACATTCAGTACTTC
TRBJ1-2 | NA | NA | TRBV2 | CASRNGGYTF | TGTGCCAGCAGAAATGGTGGCTACACCTTC
TRBJ1-4 | few | NA | TRBV15 | CATSPRGTGGEKLFF | TGTGCCACCAGTCCCCGCGGGACGGGGGGGGAAAAACTGTTTTTT
TRBJ2-5 | NA | NA | TRBV29-1 | CSVSSETQYF | TGCAGCGTTTCAAGTGAGACCCAGTACTTC
TRBJ2-2 | once | NA | TRBV19 | CASQKSGTGYTGELFF | TGTGCCAGTCAGAAATCCGGGACGGGATACACCGGGGAGCTGTTTTTT
TRBJ2-5 | few | NA | TRBV5-8 | CASSLFRNQETQYF | TGTGCCAGCAGCTTGTTCCGCAACCAAGAGACCCAGTACTTC